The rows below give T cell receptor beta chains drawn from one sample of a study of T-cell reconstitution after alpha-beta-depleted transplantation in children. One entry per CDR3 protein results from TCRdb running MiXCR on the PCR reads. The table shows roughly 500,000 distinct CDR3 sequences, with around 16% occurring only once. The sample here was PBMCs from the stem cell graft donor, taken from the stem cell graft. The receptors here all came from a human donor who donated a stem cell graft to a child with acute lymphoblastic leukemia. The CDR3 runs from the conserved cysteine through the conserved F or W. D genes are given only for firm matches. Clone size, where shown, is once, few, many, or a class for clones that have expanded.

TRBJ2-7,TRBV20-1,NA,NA,CSARSFSARVLSHEQYF,TGCAGTGCTAGATCATTTTCAGCGAGAGTTCTCTCTCACGAGCAGTACTTC
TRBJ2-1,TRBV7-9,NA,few,CASSSIVSFLPFF,TGTGCCAGCAGCTCAATTGTCAGCTTCCTCCCGTTCTTC
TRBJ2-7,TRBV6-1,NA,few,CASHPLLLLAGESEQYF,TGTGCCAGCCATCCTCTCCTCCTCCTGGCAGGGGAGAGTGAGCAGTACTTC
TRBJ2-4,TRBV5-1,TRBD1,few,CASSLSGGWAKNIQYF,TGCGCCAGCAGCCTCTCAGGGGGCTGGGCCAAAAACATTCAGTACTTC
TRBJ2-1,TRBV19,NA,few,CASSILSGPSIGNEQFF,TGTGCCAGTAGTATCCTGTCCGGACCATCAATCGGGAATGAGCAGTTCTTC
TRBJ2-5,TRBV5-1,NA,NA,CASSLARDRETQYF,TGCGCCAGCAGCTTGGCCCGGGACCGGGAGACCCAGTACTTC
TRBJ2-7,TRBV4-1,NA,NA,CASSPQRGRGGNEQYF,TGCGCCAGCAGCCCCCAACGAGGCAGGGGGGGCAACGAGCAGTACTTC
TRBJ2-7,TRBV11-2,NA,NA,CASSRPSARGDEQYF,TGTGCCAGCAGCCGTCCTAGCGCCCGGGGTGACGAGCAGTACTTC
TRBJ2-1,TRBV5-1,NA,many,CASSLGAGLSYNEQFF,TGCGCCAGCAGCTTGGGTGCGGGACTCTCCTACAATGAGCAGTTCTTC
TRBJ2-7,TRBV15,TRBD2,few,CATSRGAGGPHEQYF,TGTGCCACCAGCAGAGGAGCGGGAGGGCCTCACGAGCAGTACTTC
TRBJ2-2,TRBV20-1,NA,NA,CSATTANTGELFF,TGCAGTGCCACGACAGCGAACACCGGGGAGCTGTTTTTT
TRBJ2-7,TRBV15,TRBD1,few,CATSSQGLREQYF,TGTGCCACCAGTTCACAGGGGCTTAGAGAGCAGTACTTC
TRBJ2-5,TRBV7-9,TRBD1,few,CASSGPRDRPYQETQYF,TGTGCCAGCAGCGGTCCCAGGGACAGACCGTACCAAGAGACCCAGTACTTC
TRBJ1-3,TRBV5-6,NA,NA,CASSGNQRNTIYF,TGTGCCAGCAGCGGAAACCAGCGAAACACCATATATTTT
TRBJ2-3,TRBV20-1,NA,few,CSAREVGRDTQYF,TGCAGTGCTAGAGAGGTGGGGAGGGATACGCAGTATTTT
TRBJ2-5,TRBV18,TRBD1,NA,CASSPLLGITTGGRETQYF,TGTGCCAGCTCACCATTACTCGGAATCACGACAGGGGGCAGGGAGACCCAGTACTTC
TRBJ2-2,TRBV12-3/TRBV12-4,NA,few,CASQSHHRPGELFF,TGTGCCAGCCAATCCCATCATCGGCCCGGGGAGCTGTTTTTT
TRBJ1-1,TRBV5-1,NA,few,CASSLMAIVNTEAFF,TGCGCCAGCAGCTTGATGGCAATAGTGAACACTGAAGCTTTCTTT
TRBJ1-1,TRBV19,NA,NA,CASSMKMNTEAFF,TGTGCCAGTAGTATGAAAATGAACACTGAAGCTTTCTTT
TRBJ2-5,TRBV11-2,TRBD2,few,CASSAGTSGNSGMWETQYF,TGTGCCAGCAGCGCCGGGACTAGCGGGAATTCCGGAATGTGGGAGACCCAGTACTTC
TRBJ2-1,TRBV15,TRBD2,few,CATQGGTSGSSSYNEQFF,TGTGCCACCCAAGGGGGGACTAGCGGGTCGAGCTCCTACAATGAGCAGTTCTTC
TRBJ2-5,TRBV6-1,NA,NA,CASNYPLDREGEETQYF,TGTGCCAGCAACTACCCCCTAGACAGGGAGGGAGAGGAGACCCAGTACTTC